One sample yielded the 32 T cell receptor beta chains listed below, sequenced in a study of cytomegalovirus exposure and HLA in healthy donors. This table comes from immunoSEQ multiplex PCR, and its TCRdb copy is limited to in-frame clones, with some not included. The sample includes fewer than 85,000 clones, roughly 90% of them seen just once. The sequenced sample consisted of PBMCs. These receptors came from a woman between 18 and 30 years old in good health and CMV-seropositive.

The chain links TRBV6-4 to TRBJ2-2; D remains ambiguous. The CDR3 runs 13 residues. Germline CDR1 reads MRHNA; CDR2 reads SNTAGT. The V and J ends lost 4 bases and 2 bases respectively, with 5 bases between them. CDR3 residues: CASSGHNTGELFF. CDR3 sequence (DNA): TGTGCCAGCAGTGGACACAACACCGGGGAGCTGTTTTTT.

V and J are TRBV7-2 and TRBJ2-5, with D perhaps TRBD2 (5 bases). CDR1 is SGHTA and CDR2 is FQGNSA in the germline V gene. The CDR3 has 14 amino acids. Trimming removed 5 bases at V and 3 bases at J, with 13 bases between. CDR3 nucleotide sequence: TGTGCCAGCAGCCCCACTAGTTTAAAAGAGACCCAGTACTTC. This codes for CASSPTSLKETQYF.

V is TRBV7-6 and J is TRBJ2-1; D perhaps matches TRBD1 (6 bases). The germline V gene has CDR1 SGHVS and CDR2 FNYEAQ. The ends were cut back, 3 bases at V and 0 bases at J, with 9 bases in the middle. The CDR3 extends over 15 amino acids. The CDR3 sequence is CASSFTTGSYNEQFF. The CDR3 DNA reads TGTGCCAGCAGCTTCACGACAGGCTCCTACAATGAGCAGTTCTTC.

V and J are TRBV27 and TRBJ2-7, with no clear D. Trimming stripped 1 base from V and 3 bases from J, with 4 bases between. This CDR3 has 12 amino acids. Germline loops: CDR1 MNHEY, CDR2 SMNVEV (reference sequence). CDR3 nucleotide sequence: TGTGCCAGCAGTTTATTCGGCTACGAGCAGTACTTC. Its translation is CASSLFGYEQYF.

CDR3 amino acids: CASRLTGVNTEAFF. The CDR3 DNA reads TGTGCCAGCAGGCTTACGGGGGTGAACACTGAAGCTTTCTTT. J is TRBJ1-1 and V is TRBV2, with D possibly TRBD1 on 5 matching bases. V was shortened by 6 bases and J by 0 bases, with 11 bases between the two germline ends. CDR1 is SNHLY, CDR2 FYNNEI, per germline. CDR3 length: 14 amino acids.

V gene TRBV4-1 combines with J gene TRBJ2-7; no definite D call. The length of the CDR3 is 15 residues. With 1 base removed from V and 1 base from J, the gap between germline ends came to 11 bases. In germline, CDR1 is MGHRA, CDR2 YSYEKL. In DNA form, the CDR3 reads TGCGCCAGCAGCCAAGTAACAGCCAGATCCTACGAGCAGTACTTC. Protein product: CASSQVTARSYEQYF.

CDR3 DNA: TGTGCCAGCAGTTACTCAGCTAGCGGGGGGGCCTACGAGCAGTACTTC. Its protein product is CASSYSASGGAYEQYF. The chain recombines TRBV6-5 with TRBJ2-7; 12 nucleotides match TRBD2. J gave up 2 bases and V 0 bases, and 2 bases lay outside the gene matches. CDR1 and CDR2 from the germline V gene are MNHEY and SVGAGI. The CDR3 runs to 16 residues.

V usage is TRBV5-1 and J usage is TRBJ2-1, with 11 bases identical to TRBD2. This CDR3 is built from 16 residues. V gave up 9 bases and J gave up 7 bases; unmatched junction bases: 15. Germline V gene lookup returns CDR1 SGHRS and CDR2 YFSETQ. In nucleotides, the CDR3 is TGCGCCACCACGGAATTAGCGGGGGGGCGGAGAAATGAGCAGTTCTTC. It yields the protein CATTELAGGRRNEQFF.

The CDR3 protein is CASSLDPGGEQFF. CDR3 nucleotides: TGTGCCAGCAGCTTAGACCCCGGAGGGGAGCAGTTCTTC. The V call is TRBV11-3, the J call TRBJ2-1, with TRBD2 as a possible D gene (6 bases). The CDR3 has 13 residues. CDR1 and CDR2 from the germline V gene are SGHNT and YENEEA. V was pared by 0 bases and J by 10 bases, with 10 bases between.

The DNA of the CDR3 is TGTGCCAGCAGCTTGGGGGGAGGCACTGAAGCTTTCTTT. Translated, it gives CASSLGGGTEAFF. V is TRBV7-9 and J is TRBJ1-1, with D possibly TRBD1 on 5 matching bases. Between the trimmed V and J ends, which lost 3 bases and 4 bases, there was a span of 9 bases. Looked up from germline, CDR1 is SEHNR and CDR2 is FQNEAQ (reference sequence). The CDR3 has 13 amino acids.

In nucleotides, the CDR3 is TGCGCCAGCAGCTTGGGTCGGGGGGCGCGATCTGGGGCCAACGTCCTGACTTTC. It codes for CASSLGRGARSGANVLTF. The chain has TRBV5-1 and TRBJ2-6; D is perhaps TRBD2 (7 bases). In germline, CDR1 is SGHRS, CDR2 YFSETQ. This CDR3 has 18 amino acids. V lost 0 bases and J lost 1, with 14 bases in between.

This CDR3 is CASASGSGANVLTF. Here the CDR3 DNA reads TGTGCCAGCGCTTCAGGGTCTGGGGCCAACGTCCTGACTTTC. The V gene is TRBV6-4, the J gene TRBJ2-6; D perhaps matches TRBD1 (5 bases). Germline V gene lookup returns CDR1 MRHNA and CDR2 SNTAGT. V was trimmed by 8 bases and J by 1 base, leaving 9 bases between them. The CDR3 runs 14 residues.

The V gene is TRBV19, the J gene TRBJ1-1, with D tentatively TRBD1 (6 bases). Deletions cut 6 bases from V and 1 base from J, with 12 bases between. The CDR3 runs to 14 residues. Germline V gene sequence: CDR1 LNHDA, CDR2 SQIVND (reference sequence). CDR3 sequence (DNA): TGTGCCAGTAGAATACAGGGTAGGAACACTGAAGCTTTCTTT. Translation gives CASRIQGRNTEAFF. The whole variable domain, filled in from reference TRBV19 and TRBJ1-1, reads DGGITQSPKYLFRKEGQNVTLSCEQNLNHDAMYWYRQDPGQGLRLIYYSQIVNDFQKGDIAEGYSVSREKKESFPLTVTSAQKNPTAFYLCASRIQGRNTEAFFGQGTRLTVV.

CDR3 region: CASSLGTIGSYEQFF. The CDR3 coding sequence is TGTGCCAGCAGTTTAGGGACTATTGGTTCCTATGAGCAGTTCTTC. V is TRBV27 and J is TRBJ2-1; TRBD2 aligns across 7 bases. The CDR3 consists of 15 residues. J lost 8 bases, V lost 2 bases, and 9 bases had no gene match. Germline CDR1 is MNHEY and CDR2 is SMNVEV (reference sequence).

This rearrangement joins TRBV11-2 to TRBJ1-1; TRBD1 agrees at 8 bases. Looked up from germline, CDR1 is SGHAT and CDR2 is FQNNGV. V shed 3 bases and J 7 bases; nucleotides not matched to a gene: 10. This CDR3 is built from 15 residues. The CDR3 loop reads CASSFGLQGGGEAFF. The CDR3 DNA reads TGTGCCAGCAGCTTTGGTTTACAGGGGGGAGGTGAAGCTTTCTTT.

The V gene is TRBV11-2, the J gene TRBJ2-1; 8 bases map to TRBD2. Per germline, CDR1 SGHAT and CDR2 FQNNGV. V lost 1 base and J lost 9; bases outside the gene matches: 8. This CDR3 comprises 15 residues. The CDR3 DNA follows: TGTGCCAGCAGCTTAGCCGGGACTAGTTTAGGTGAGCAGTTCTTC. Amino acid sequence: CASSLAGTSLGEQFF.

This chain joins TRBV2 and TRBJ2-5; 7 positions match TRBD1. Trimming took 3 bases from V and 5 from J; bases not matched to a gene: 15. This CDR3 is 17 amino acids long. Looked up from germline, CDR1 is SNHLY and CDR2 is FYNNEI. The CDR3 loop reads CASSDPKGQRFGETQYF. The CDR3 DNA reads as TGTGCCAGCAGTGATCCTAAGGGACAGCGATTCGGGGAGACCCAGTACTTC. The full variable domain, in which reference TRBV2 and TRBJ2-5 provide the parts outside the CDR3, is EPEVTQTPSHQVTQMGQEVILRCVPISNHLYFYWYRQILGQKVEFLVSFYNNEISEKSEIFDDQFSVERPDGSNFTLKIRSTKLEDSAMYFCASSDPKGQRFGETQYFGPGTRLLVL.

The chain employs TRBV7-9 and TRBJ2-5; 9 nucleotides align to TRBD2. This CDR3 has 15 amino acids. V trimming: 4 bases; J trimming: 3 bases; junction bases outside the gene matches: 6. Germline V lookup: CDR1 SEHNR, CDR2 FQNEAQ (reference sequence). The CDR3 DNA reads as TGTGCCAGCAGCTCCGTGGGACTAGCCGAAGAGACCCAGTACTTC. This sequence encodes CASSSVGLAEETQYF.

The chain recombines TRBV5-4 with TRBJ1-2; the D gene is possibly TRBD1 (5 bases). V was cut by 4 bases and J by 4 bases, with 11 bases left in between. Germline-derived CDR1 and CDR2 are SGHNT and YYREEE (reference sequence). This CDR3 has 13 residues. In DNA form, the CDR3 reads TGTGCCAGCAGCACCACAGGAACCTATGGCTACACCTTC. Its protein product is CASSTTGTYGYTF.

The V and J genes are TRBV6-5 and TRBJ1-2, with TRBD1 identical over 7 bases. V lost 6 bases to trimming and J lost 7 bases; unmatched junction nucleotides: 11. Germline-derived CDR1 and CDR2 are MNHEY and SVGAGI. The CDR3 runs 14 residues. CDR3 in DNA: TGTGCCAGCAGACCCTCGGGACAGCTAAGTGGCTACACCTTC. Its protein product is CASRPSGQLSGYTF.

The CDR3 sequence is CASSPRGLEQYF. CDR3 bases: TGTGCCAGCAGTCCCAGGGGTCTCGAGCAGTACTTC. This chain links TRBV6-5 with TRBJ2-7, with D maybe TRBD1 (6 bases). This CDR3 spans 12 amino acids. Between the trimmed V and J ends, which lost 5 bases and 6 bases, there was a span of 11 bases. Germline loops: CDR1 MNHEY, CDR2 SVGAGI.

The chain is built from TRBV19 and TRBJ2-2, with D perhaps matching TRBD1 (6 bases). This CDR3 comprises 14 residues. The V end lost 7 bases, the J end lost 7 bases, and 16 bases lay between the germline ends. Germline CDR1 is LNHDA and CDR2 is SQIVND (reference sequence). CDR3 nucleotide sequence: TGTGCCAGTAAAATAAGGACAGACCTCGGGGAGCTGTTTTTT. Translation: CASKIRTDLGELFF.

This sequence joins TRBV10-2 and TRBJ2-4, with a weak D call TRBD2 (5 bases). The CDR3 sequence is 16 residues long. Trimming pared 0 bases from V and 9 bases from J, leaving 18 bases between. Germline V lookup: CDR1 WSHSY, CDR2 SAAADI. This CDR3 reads CASSESGKAAAGIQYF. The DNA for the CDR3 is TGCGCCAGCAGTGAGTCAGGAAAGGCCGCTGCGGGCATTCAGTACTTC.

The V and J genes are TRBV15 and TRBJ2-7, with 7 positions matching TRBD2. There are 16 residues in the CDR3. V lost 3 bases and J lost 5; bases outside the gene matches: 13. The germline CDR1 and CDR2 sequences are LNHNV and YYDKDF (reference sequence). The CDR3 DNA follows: TGTGCCACCAGCAGCCCCCTGTTGACTAGCATGAACGAGCAGTACTTC. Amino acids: CATSSPLLTSMNEQYF.

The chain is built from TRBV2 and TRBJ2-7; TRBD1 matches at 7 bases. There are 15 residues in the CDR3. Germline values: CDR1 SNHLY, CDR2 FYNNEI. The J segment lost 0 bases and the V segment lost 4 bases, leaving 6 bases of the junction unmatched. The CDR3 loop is CASSGQGMSSYEQYF. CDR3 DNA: TGTGCCAGCAGTGGACAGGGCATGAGCTCCTACGAGCAGTACTTC.

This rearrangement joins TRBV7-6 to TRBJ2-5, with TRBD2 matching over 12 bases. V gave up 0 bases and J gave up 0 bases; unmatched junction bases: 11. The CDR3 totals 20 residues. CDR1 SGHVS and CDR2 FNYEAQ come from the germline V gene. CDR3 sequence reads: CASSLAPSGRGRGDQETQYF. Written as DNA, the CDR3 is TGTGCCAGCAGCTTAGCTCCTAGCGGGAGGGGACGGGGGGACCAAGAGACCCAGTACTTC. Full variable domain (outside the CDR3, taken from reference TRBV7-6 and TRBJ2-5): GAGVSQSPRYKVTKRGQDVALRCDPISGHVSLYWYRQALGQGPEFLTYFNYEAQQDKSGLPNDRFSAERPEGSISTLTIQRTEQRDSAMYRCASSLAPSGRGRGDQETQYFGPGTRLLVL.

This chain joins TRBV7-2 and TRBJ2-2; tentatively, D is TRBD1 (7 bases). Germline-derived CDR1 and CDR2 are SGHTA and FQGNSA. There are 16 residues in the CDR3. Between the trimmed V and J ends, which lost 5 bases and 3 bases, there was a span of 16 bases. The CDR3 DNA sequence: TGTGCCAGCAGCCTGGAGGGGGCTCGGGACACCGGGGAGCTGTTTTTT. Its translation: CASSLEGARDTGELFF.

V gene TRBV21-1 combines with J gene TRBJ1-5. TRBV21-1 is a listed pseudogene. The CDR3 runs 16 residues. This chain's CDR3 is CASSKSSRRSNQPQHF. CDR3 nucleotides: TGTGCCAGCAGCAAATCTAGTAGGCGGAGCAATCAGCCCCAGCATTTT.

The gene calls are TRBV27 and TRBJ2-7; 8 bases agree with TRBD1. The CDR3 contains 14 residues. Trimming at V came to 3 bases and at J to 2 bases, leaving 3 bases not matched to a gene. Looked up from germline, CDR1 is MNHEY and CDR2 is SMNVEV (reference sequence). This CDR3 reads CASSLRDRPYEQYF. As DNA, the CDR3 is TGTGCCAGCAGTTTGCGGGACAGGCCCTACGAGCAGTACTTC.

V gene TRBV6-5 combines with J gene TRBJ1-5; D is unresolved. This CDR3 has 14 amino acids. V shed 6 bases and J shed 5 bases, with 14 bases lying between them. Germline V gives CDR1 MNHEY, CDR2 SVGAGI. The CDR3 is CASRPSRVYQPQHF. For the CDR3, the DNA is TGTGCCAGCAGACCAAGCCGCGTGTATCAGCCCCAGCATTTT.

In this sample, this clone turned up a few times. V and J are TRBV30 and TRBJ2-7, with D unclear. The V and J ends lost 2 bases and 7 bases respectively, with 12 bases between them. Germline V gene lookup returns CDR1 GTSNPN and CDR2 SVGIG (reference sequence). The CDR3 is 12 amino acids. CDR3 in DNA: TGTGCCTGGAGTACGACACCTCTAGAGCAGTACTTC. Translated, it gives CAWSTTPLEQYF.

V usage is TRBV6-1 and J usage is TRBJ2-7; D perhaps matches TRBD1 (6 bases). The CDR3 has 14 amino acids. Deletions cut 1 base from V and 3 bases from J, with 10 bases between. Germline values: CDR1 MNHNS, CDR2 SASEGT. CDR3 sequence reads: CASSEDRVLYEQYF. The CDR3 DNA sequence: TGTGCCAGCAGTGAAGACAGGGTGCTCTACGAGCAGTACTTC.